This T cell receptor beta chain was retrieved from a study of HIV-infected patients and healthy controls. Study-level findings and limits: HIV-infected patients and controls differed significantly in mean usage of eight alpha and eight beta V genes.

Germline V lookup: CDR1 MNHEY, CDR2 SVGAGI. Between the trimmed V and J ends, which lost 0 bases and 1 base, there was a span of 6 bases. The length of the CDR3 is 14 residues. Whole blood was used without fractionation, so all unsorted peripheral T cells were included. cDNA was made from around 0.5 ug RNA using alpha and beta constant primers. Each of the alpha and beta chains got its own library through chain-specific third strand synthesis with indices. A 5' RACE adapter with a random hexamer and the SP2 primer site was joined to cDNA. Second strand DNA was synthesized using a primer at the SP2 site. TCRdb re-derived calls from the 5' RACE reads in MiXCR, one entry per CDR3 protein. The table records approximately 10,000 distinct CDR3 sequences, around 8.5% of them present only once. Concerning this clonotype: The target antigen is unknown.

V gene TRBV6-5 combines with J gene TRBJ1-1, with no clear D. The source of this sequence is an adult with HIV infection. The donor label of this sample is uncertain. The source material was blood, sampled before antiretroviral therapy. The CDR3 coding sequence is TGTGCCAGCAGTTACTCGGAGGGGAACACTGAAGCTTTCTTT. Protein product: CASSYSEGNTEAFF.